This T cell receptor (beta chain) was profiled in a study of T cell responses to AZD1222 COVID-19 vaccine. About the study: Pooling covered second doses at about 4 or about 12 weeks.

Germline V CDR1 and CDR2: MNHEY, SVGAGI. Trimming removed 8 bases at V and 2 bases at J, with 13 bases between. This CDR3 region has 14 residues. Study conclusions and caveats: A mostly white British donor set with more females was recruited, and clonal diversity was possibly underestimated. Repertoires were obtained solely post-peak T cell response.

Sequencing used immunoSEQ multiplex PCR; TCRdb keeps in-frame clones, though not all of them. The data show about 170,000 clones, roughly nine tenths seen once. Concerning this clone: What it binds is unknown.

The TCR originated in an adult in good health. V gene TRBV6-5 combines with J gene TRBJ1-5; tentative D call: TRBD1 (6 bases). The starting material was peripheral blood, obtained on day 0 of AZD1222 vaccination. Here the CDR3 reads CASLPGVGNQPQHF. The CDR3 bases are TGTGCCAGCCTACCAGGGGTGGGCAATCAGCCCCAGCATTTT.